Listed below are T cell receptor beta chains from one sample, sequenced in a study of identical twins. From the 5' RACE reads, TCRdb called clonotypes with MiXCR, one entry per CDR3 protein. Here the sample spans about 390,000 distinct CDR3 sequences, roughly 9% being singletons. The sequenced sample consisted of naive T cells sorted from blood. These receptors all come from a woman between 45 and 65 years old in good health. CDR3s include the opening cysteine and the closing phenylalanine or tryptophan. The D gene is left open where the match is weak. Some rows have no size entry. The others give once, few or many, or a class for an expanded clone.

D	length	J	V	size	CDR3	DNA
TRBD2	15	TRBJ2-3	TRBV27	many	CASSSGTSSMDTQYF	TGTGCCAGCAGTTCAGGGACTAGCTCTATGGATACGCAGTATTTT
NA	16	TRBJ2-6	TRBV10-3	NA	CAISGAGKAGANVLTF	TGTGCCATCAGTGGGGCAGGGAAGGCTGGGGCCAACGTCCTGACTTTC
TRBD2	15	TRBJ2-3	TRBV9	NA	CASSVVAGVGDTQYF	TGTGCCAGCAGCGTAGTCGCGGGGGTTGGAGATACGCAGTATTTT
TRBD1	15	TRBJ1-5	TRBV11-3	few	CASSDGQGAGQPQHF	TGTGCCAGCAGCGATGGACAGGGGGCGGGTCAGCCCCAGCATTTT
NA	13	TRBJ1-4	TRBV4-1	few	CASSQGTVEKLFF	TGCGCCAGCAGCCAAGGGACGGTTGAAAAACTGTTTTTT
TRBD2	14	TRBJ2-5	TRBV5-1	many	CASSLLAVGETQYF	TGCGCCAGCAGCCTACTAGCGGTTGGAGAGACCCAGTACTTC
NA	12	TRBJ1-1	TRBV19	few	CATSGENTEAFF	TGTGCCACATCGGGGGAGAACACTGAAGCTTTCTTT
NA	14	TRBJ2-3	TRBV9	few	CASSVGAITDTQYF	TGTGCCAGCAGCGTAGGTGCGATCACAGATACGCAGTATTTT
NA	15	TRBJ2-1	TRBV28	NA	CASVRGGFPYNEQFF	TGTGCCAGCGTTAGGGGGGGGTTTCCCTACAATGAGCAGTTCTTC
TRBD2	13	TRBJ2-7	TRBV5-1	few	CASSVGTNYEQYF	TGCGCCAGCAGCGTCGGGACTAACTACGAGCAGTACTTC
TRBD2	15	TRBJ2-3	TRBV10-3	many	CAISQPQRERDTQYF	TGTGCCATCAGCCAACCCCAGCGGGAGAGGGATACGCAGTATTTT
TRBD2	16	TRBJ2-1	TRBV4-1	few	CASSQEASGIRNEQFF	TGCGCCAGCAGCCAAGAGGCGAGCGGGATAAGGAATGAGCAGTTCTTC
TRBD1	14	TRBJ1-6	TRBV20-1	NA	CSAGGQANNSPLHF	TGCAGTGCTGGCGGACAGGCTAATAATTCACCCCTCCACTTT
TRBD1	18	TRBJ1-6	TRBV6-5	NA	CASSGGQFSSSYNSPLHF	TGTGCCAGCAGCGGGGGACAGTTCTCGAGCTCCTATAATTCACCCCTCCACTTT
NA	12	TRBJ2-5	TRBV12-3/TRBV12-4	many	CASSWTVETQYF	TGTGCCAGCAGTTGGACAGTCGAGACCCAGTACTTC
NA	10	TRBJ1-3	TRBV25-1	few	CASGGNTIYF	TGTGCCAGCGGGGGAAACACCATATATTTT
NA	16	TRBJ2-2	TRBV5-5	NA	CASSPERGGWTGELFF	TGTGCCAGCAGCCCCGAGCGCGGCGGGTGGACCGGGGAGCTGTTTTTT
TRBD1	15	TRBJ1-5	TRBV10-3	many	CAISEDRGPNQPQHF	TGTGCCATCAGTGAGGACAGGGGACCGAATCAGCCCCAGCATTTT
NA	14	TRBJ2-7	TRBV12-3/TRBV12-4	few	CASSPPTDSYEQYF	TGTGCCAGCAGTCCTCCCACCGACTCCTACGAGCAGTACTTC
NA	13	TRBJ2-6	TRBV5-1	few	CASRLWRANVLTF	TGCGCCAGCAGGCTCTGGAGGGCCAACGTCCTGACTTTC
TRBD2	15	TRBJ2-5	TRBV5-1	many	CASSLLAGGRETQYF	TGCGCCAGCAGCTTGCTCGCGGGAGGGAGAGAGACCCAGTACTTC
NA	12	TRBJ1-1	TRBV19	NA	CASISGNTEAFF	TGTGCCAGTATATCAGGGAACACTGAAGCTTTCTTT
NA	16	TRBJ2-1	TRBV12-3/TRBV12-4	many	CASSIGAGRGSNEQFF	TGTGCCAGCAGTATCGGCGCGGGACGAGGAAGCAATGAGCAGTTCTTC
NA	13	TRBJ2-5	TRBV2	few	CASSAGSQETQYF	TGTGCCAGCAGTGCGGGGTCACAAGAGACCCAGTACTTC
NA	16	TRBJ1-1	TRBV5-1	few	CASGSASSGLDTKAFF	TGCGCCAGCGGCTCCGCCTCTAGTGGCCTGGACACGAAAGCTTTCTTT
NA	14	TRBJ1-4	TRBV18	NA	CASSRVSFNEKLFF	TGTGCCAGCTCACGAGTCAGCTTTAATGAAAAACTGTTTTTT
NA	14	TRBJ2-3	TRBV28	many	CASSWTGSTDTQYF	TGTGCCAGCAGTTGGACGGGGAGCACAGATACGCAGTATTTT
TRBD2	13	TRBJ2-5	TRBV29-1	NA	CSVVAGGGETQYF	TGCAGCGTTGTAGCGGGAGGTGGGGAGACCCAGTACTTC
NA	15	TRBJ2-5	TRBV3-1	many	CASSHAGSYQETQYF	TGTGCCAGCAGCCATGCCGGGTCTTACCAAGAGACCCAGTACTTC
TRBD2	17	TRBJ2-5	TRBV12-3/TRBV12-4	few	CASSPGLAGGPQETQYF	TGTGCCAGCAGTCCCGGACTAGCGGGAGGGCCCCAAGAGACCCAGTACTTC
NA	11	TRBJ2-5	TRBV5-1	many	CASSRQETQYF	TGTGCCAGCAGCCGGCAAGAGACCCAGTACTTC
TRBD2	16	TRBJ2-5	TRBV3-1	NA	CASSQETSGRGETQYF	TGTGCCAGCAGCCAAGAGACTAGCGGGAGGGGAGAGACCCAGTACTTC
NA	13	TRBJ1-2	TRBV12-3/TRBV12-4	few	CASSLARDYGYTF	TGTGCCAGCAGTTTAGCCAGGGACTATGGCTACACCTTC
TRBD1	16	TRBJ1-5	TRBV7-8	NA	CASSTQQGAGNQPQHF	TGTGCCAGCAGCACTCAACAGGGGGCCGGCAATCAGCCCCAGCATTTT
NA	14	TRBJ1-4	TRBV5-1	few	CASSYGALNEKLFF	TGCGCCAGCAGCTACGGAGCCCTTAATGAAAAACTGTTTTTT
NA	17	TRBJ2-3	TRBV7-9	many	CASSTGALLTSTDTQYF	TGTGCCAGCAGCACCGGGGCCCTACTTACCTCCACAGATACGCAGTATTTT
TRBD2	15	TRBJ2-3	TRBV30	NA	CAWTPGGFAEDTQYF	TGTGCCTGGACGCCGGGAGGGTTCGCGGAAGATACGCAGTATTTT
TRBD1	14	TRBJ1-5	TRBV6-1	many	CASRATGDNQPQHF	TGTGCCAGCAGGGCCACAGGGGACAATCAGCCCCAGCATTTT
NA	12	TRBJ2-2	TRBV11-2	few	CASRDKGGELFF	TGTGCCAGCAGGGACAAGGGGGGGGAGCTGTTTTTT
NA	14	TRBJ2-7	TRBV12-3/TRBV12-4	few	CASSTGSLTYEQYF	TGTGCCAGCAGTACAGGGTCACTAACCTACGAGCAGTACTTC
NA	12	TRBJ2-3	TRBV30	NA	CAWNVGTDTQYF	TGTGCCTGGAACGTGGGGACAGATACGCAGTATTTT
TRBD2	13	TRBJ2-7	TRBV29-1	NA	CSVSHSGRREQYF	TGCAGCGTTTCCCATAGCGGGAGGCGCGAGCAGTACTTC
NA	18	TRBJ2-1	TRBV24-1	few	CATSDLTGAPPSYNEQFF	TGTGCCACCAGTGATTTGACGGGAGCCCCACCCTCCTACAATGAGCAGTTCTTC
NA	12	TRBJ1-1	TRBV18	NA	CASSPPFTEAFF	TGTGCCAGCTCACCCCCATTCACTGAAGCTTTCTTT
NA	9	TRBJ1-2	TRBV29-1	few	CSVGTGYTF	TGCAGCGTTGGGACAGGCTACACCTTC
TRBD1	14	TRBJ1-3	TRBV12-5	NA	CASARDSSGNTIYF	TGTGCTAGTGCACGGGACAGCTCTGGAAACACCATATATTTT